This T cell receptor beta chain emerged from a study of cytomegalovirus exposure and HLA in healthy donors. Study-wide findings and caveats: Productive rates of about 90% or about 30% were seen for most TCR beta V segments in an earlier analysis. As was reported, the HLA-A and HLA-B alleles of most subjects were accurately predicted from TCR beta sequences. For TCR beta chains, V- and J-gene trimming was later linked to a missense DCLRE1C variant.

A note on this clone: Its antigen remains unknown.

This CDR3 contains 15 residues. Germline assignment: CDR1 GTSNPN and CDR2 SVGIG (reference sequence). Losses at the gene ends were 4 bases for V and 4 bases for J; bases not matched to a gene: 7. Vbeta (60) and Jbeta (13) primers were used in the PCR. Here immunoSEQ multiplex PCR was the method, and the copy in TCRdb shows in-frame clones only, minus some. This table holds over 100,000 clones, roughly 76% found once. This chain links TRBV30 with TRBJ2-5; 12 bases align to TRBD2. The sample consisted of PBMCs. This TCR came from a middle-aged woman in good health and CMV-seropositive. CDR3 region: CAWNFGLAGLETQYF. CDR3 in DNA: TGTGCCTGGAACTTCGGACTAGCGGGGTTAGAGACCCAGTACTTC.